These T cell receptor beta chains were read from a single sample in a study of cytomegalovirus exposure and HLA in healthy donors. Generated by immunoSEQ multiplex PCR, the TCRdb table keeps only in-frame clones and is missing some. Of around 150,000 clones in the sample, roughly 80% were seen once. The sequencing sample was made of PBMCs. The receptors derive from a woman younger than 45 in good health and CMV-seropositive. Each CDR3 is given with its conserved first and last residue. The D gene is left open where the match is weak. Clone size is shown for a subset of rows, as once, few, many or a class of expanded clone.

TRBD2	TRBV5-1	TRBJ2-7	-	CASSWGGDSYEQYF	TGCGCCAGCAGCTGGGGGGGGGACTCCTACGAGCAGTACTTC
TRBD1	TRBV5-4	TRBJ1-1	-	CASGTDRSGNTEAFF	TGTGCCAGCGGGACGGACAGGTCGGGGAACACTGAAGCTTTCTTT
-	TRBV4-1	TRBJ1-3	-	CASRHPGIGNTIYF	TGCGCCAGCAGGCACCCGGGAATTGGAAACACCATATATTTT
-	TRBV5-4	TRBJ1-6	few	CASSTPTESSYNSPLHF	TGTGCCAGCAGTACCCCGACGGAGAGCTCCTATAATTCACCCCTCCACTTT
-	TRBV2	TRBJ2-7	-	CASTFLYEQYF	TGTGCCAGCACCTTCCTGTACGAGCAGTACTTC
TRBD1	TRBV28	TRBJ2-2	few	CASSQWDRRSGELFF	TGTGCCAGCAGCCAATGGGACAGGAGGAGCGGGGAGCTGTTTTTT
TRBD1	TRBV19	TRBJ1-2	-	CASSPHGGQGDTF	TGTGCCAGTAGTCCCCATGGGGGACAGGGTGACACCTTC
-	TRBV5-1	TRBJ1-5	-	CASSLLPGGPGSGNQPQHF	TGCGCCAGCAGCCTACTCCCGGGGGGCCCAGGCTCGGGGAATCAGCCCCAGCATTTT
TRBD2	TRBV4-1	TRBJ2-5	once	CASSQERTSGGYQETQYF	TGCGCCAGCAGCCAAGAGAGGACTAGCGGGGGGTACCAAGAGACCCAGTACTTC
TRBD1	TRBV28	TRBJ1-2	-	CASSSPGTGVVGGYTF	TGTGCCAGCAGTTCCCCGGGGACAGGGGTAGTTGGAGGCTACACCTTC
TRBD1	TRBV13	TRBJ2-7	-	CASSSTSRQGVTYEQYF	TGTGCCAGCAGCTCGACGTCTCGACAGGGTGTAACCTACGAGCAGTACTTC
-	TRBV6-1	TRBJ2-6	once	CASRRRGTGANVLTF	TGTGCCAGCAGGAGGAGGGGAACTGGGGCCAACGTCCTGACTTTC
-	TRBV9	TRBJ1-4	-	CASSADTPATNEKLFF	TGTGCCAGCAGCGCCGATACTCCTGCAACTAATGAAAAACTGTTTTTT
-	TRBV27	TRBJ2-3	-	CASSIGETQYF	TGTGCCAGCAGTATAGGGGAAACGCAGTATTTT
-	TRBV5-4	TRBJ2-3	-	CASSLVAASTDTQYF	TGTGCCAGCAGCTTGGTCGCAGCGAGCACAGATACGCAGTATTTT
TRBD1	TRBV18	TRBJ1-4	-	CASSAGQGRLEKLFF	TGTGCCAGCTCAGCAGGACAGGGACGCCTCGAAAAACTGTTTTTT
TRBD1	TRBV30	TRBJ1-1	-	CAWSGYRGNTEAFF	TGTGCCTGGAGTGGGTACAGGGGGAACACTGAAGCTTTCTTT
-	TRBV10-3	TRBJ2-3	-	CAISELVSTDTQYF	TGTGCCATCAGTGAGTTAGTCAGCACAGATACGCAGTATTTT
-	TRBV7-8	TRBJ2-5	-	CASSLGGLKETQYF	TGTGCCAGCAGCTTAGGAGGACTAAAAGAGACCCAGTACTTC
TRBD1	TRBV27	TRBJ2-2	once	CASSLAGGAGELFF	TGTGCCAGCAGTTTAGCAGGGGGTGCCGGGGAGCTGTTTTTT
-	TRBV4-1	TRBJ1-1	-	CASSQDRARGNTEAFF	TGCGCCAGCAGCCAAGACAGGGCGCGGGGTAACACTGAAGCTTTCTTT
-	TRBV7-6	TRBJ1-1	-	CASSLQENTEAFF	TGTGCCAGCAGCTTACAGGAGAACACTGAAGCTTTCTTT
TRBD1	TRBV11-2	TRBJ2-2	-	CASSPSGTGDTGELFF	TGTGCCAGCAGCCCCTCCGGGACAGGGGACACCGGGGAGCTGTTTTTT
TRBD1	TRBV10-3	TRBJ1-2	-	CAISVNRDRGNYGYTF	TGTGCCATCAGTGTAAACCGGGACAGGGGGAACTATGGCTACACCTTC
TRBD1	TRBV6-6	TRBJ2-7	-	CASDRGREQYF	TGTGCCAGCGACAGGGGTCGCGAGCAGTACTTC
TRBD1	TRBV6-1	TRBJ1-6	-	CAITPTQGGTPLHF	TGTGCCATTACACCGACGCAGGGGGGTACACCCCTCCACTTT
-	TRBV6-1	TRBJ1-5	-	CASATGRDNQPQHF	TGTGCCAGCGCAACAGGGAGGGACAATCAGCCCCAGCATTTT
-	TRBV5-6	TRBJ1-1	-	CASSLGPWTEAFF	TGTGCCAGCAGCTTGGGGCCGTGGACTGAAGCTTTCTTT
TRBD1	TRBV7-9	TRBJ2-5	-	CASSSQGASETQYF	TGTGCCAGCAGCTCACAGGGGGCAAGTGAGACCCAGTACTTC
-	TRBV30	TRBJ2-2	-	CAWSRGKVLHTGELFF	TGTGCCTGGAGTCGGGGGAAGGTTTTGCACACCGGGGAGCTGTTTTTT
-	TRBV19	TRBJ1-2	-	CASLNSLRGYTF	TGTGCCAGCTTAAACAGCTTACGAGGCTACACCTTC
TRBD1	TRBV6-5	TRBJ2-7	once	CASSYSRDRAPYEQYF	TGTGCCAGCAGTTACTCAAGAGACAGGGCCCCCTACGAGCAGTACTTC
-	TRBV11-3	TRBJ2-2	few	CASSNGGQQVGGELFF	TGTGCCAGCAGCAACGGAGGACAGCAAGTCGGCGGGGAGCTGTTTTTT
-	TRBV29-1	TRBJ1-2	-	CSVDLGGYGYTF	TGCAGCGTTGACTTAGGGGGATATGGCTACACCTTC
-	TRBV5-5	TRBJ2-3	-	CASSFEAGSDTQYF	TGTGCCAGCAGCTTTGAGGCAGGGTCAGATACGCAGTATTTT
-	TRBV4-3	TRBJ1-4	-	CASSQDIPDRANEKLFF	TGCGCCAGCAGCCAAGATATACCGGACAGAGCCAATGAAAAACTGTTTTTT
-	TRBV30	TRBJ2-6	-	CAWINPGAGANVLTF	TGTGCCTGGATAAACCCAGGGGCTGGGGCCAACGTCCTGACTTTC
TRBD2	TRBV5-1	TRBJ2-1	few	CASRGGGGAYNEQFF	TGCGCCAGCAGGGGGGGCGGGGGGGCCTACAATGAGCAGTTCTTC
-	TRBV7-3	TRBJ2-1	few	CASSSPGVEQFF	TGTGCCAGCAGCTCCCCAGGGGTTGAGCAGTTCTTC
-	TRBV19	TRBJ1-1	few	CASSDKQLMNTEAFF	TGTGCCAGTAGCGATAAACAGCTTATGAACACTGAAGCTTTCTTT
-	TRBV18	TRBJ2-3	-	CASSPEYRFADTQYF	TGTGCCAGCTCACCAGAGTACAGGTTCGCAGATACGCAGTATTTT
TRBD1	TRBV27	TRBJ1-1	-	CASSLFSDRDYTEAFF	TGTGCCAGCAGTTTATTTTCTGACAGGGACTACACTGAAGCTTTCTTT